The rows below give T cell receptor beta chains drawn from one sample of a study of shared clonotypes between healthy human individuals. Repertoires were generated with immunoSEQ multiplex PCR, while TCRdb's copy carries only in-frame clones and drops some. Found here are approximately 2.4 million clones, around 95% of them singletons; the top ten hold 0.1% to 0.15%. Material: naive CD4+ T cells sorted from blood. The receptors come from a man between 18 and 29 years old in good health. Each CDR3 is given with its conserved first and last residue. D genes are given only for firm matches. For some rows the clone size is stated as once, few or many, or as a class when expanded; others skip it.

clone_size,d_call,j_call,v_call,cdr3_aa,cdr3_nt
.,TRBD2,TRBJ2-7,TRBV6-5,CASSYSRTSGSGEQYF,TGTGCCAGCAGTTACTCGAGGACTAGCGGGAGTGGGGAGCAGTACTTC
.,TRBD2,TRBJ2-3,TRBV11-2,CASSKIAGGITDTQYF,TGTGCCAGCAGCAAAATAGCGGGAGGGATAACAGATACGCAGTATTTT
.,.,TRBJ1-3,TRBV30,CAWDPSRSGNTIYF,TGTGCCTGGGACCCTTCCCGCTCTGGAAACACCATATATTTT
.,TRBD2,TRBJ2-1,TRBV10-3,CAISEAGGAYNEQFF,TGTGCCATCAGCGAAGCGGGGGGCGCATACAATGAGCAGTTCTTC
.,TRBD2,TRBJ2-3,TRBV19,CASSIQAGIEDTQYF,TGTGCCAGTAGTATACAAGCGGGGATAGAGGATACGCAGTATTTT
.,.,TRBJ1-2,TRBV19,CASSLRATENYGYTF,TGTGCCAGTAGTCTGCGGGCGACTGAAAACTATGGCTACACCTTC
.,.,TRBJ1-4,TRBV7-2,CASSLGGIGGEKLFF,TGTGCCAGCAGCTTAGGGGGGATCGGAGGTGAAAAACTGTTTTTT
.,.,TRBJ1-1,TRBV12-5,CASGPGTWGEAFF,TGTGCTAGTGGCCCAGGGACCTGGGGTGAAGCTTTCTTT
.,.,TRBJ2-3,TRBV11-3,CASSLGPGGRTDTQYF,TGTGCCAGCAGCTTAGGCCCCGGGGGGCGAACAGATACGCAGTATTTT
.,.,TRBJ2-4,TRBV6-5,CASSYRGLAKNIQYF,TGTGCCAGCAGTTACAGAGGGCTAGCCAAAAACATTCAGTACTTC
.,.,TRBJ2-2,TRBV4-1,CASSPIAAGGSGELFF,TGCGCCAGCAGCCCAATCGCCGCAGGGGGGTCCGGGGAGCTGTTTTTT
once,TRBD1,TRBJ2-1,TRBV5-1,CASSWVTLGQGVINEQFF,TGCGCCAGCAGCTGGGTGACATTGGGACAGGGAGTAATTAATGAGCAGTTCTTC
.,.,TRBJ2-3,TRBV6-5,CASSYRGLSTDTQYF,TGTGCCAGCAGTTACAGGGGATTGAGCACAGATACGCAGTATTTT
.,TRBD1,TRBJ1-2,TRBV7-3,CASSLTPGGHGYTF,TGTGCCAGCAGCTTAACCCCAGGGGGCCATGGCTACACCTTC
.,.,TRBJ2-7,TRBV19,CASTPQQGPAYEQYF,TGTGCCAGTACCCCGCAGCAGGGGCCCGCCTACGAGCAGTACTTC